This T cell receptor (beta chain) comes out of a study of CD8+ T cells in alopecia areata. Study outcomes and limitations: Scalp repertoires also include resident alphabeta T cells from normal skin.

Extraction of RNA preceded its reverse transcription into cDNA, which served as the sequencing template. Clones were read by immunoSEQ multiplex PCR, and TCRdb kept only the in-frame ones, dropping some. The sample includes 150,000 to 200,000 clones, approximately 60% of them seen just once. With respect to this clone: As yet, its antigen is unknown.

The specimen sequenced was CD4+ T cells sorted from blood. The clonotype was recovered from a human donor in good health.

CDR3 sequence (DNA): TGTGCCTGTCACAGGGGGATGAACACTGAAGCTTTCTTT. It translates to CACHRGMNTEAFF. V usage is TRBV30 and J usage is TRBJ1-1, with 8 positions matching TRBD1. V gave up 6 bases and J gave up 0 bases; unmatched junction bases: 3. In germline, CDR1 is GTSNPN, CDR2 SVGIG (reference sequence). The CDR3 extends over 13 amino acids.